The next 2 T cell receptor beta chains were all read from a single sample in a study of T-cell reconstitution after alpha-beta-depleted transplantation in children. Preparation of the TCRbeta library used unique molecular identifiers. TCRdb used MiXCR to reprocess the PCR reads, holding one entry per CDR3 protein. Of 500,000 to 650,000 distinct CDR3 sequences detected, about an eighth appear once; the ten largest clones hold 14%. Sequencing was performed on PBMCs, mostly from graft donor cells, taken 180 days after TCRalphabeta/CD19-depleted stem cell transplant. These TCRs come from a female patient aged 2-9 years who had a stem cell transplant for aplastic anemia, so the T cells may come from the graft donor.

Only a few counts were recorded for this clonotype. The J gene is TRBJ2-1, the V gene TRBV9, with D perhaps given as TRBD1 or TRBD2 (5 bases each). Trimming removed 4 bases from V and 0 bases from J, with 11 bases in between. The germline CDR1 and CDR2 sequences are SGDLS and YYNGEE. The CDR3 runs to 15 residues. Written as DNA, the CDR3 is TGTGCCAGCAGCAGGGGACCTAGCTCCTACAATGAGCAGTTCTTC. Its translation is CASSRGPSSYNEQFF.

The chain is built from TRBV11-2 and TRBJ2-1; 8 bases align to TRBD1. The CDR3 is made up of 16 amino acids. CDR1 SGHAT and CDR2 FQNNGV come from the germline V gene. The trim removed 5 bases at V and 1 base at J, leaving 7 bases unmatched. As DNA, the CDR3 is TGTGCCAGCAGCCAAGGACAGGGTAAATCCTACAATGAGCAGTTCTTC. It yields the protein CASSQGQGKSYNEQFF.